This is a list of T cell receptor beta chains from one sample in a study of PD-1 blockade in classical Hodgkin lymphoma. The method was immunoSEQ multiplex PCR; TCRdb's version includes in-frame clones alone and lacks a portion of them. The sample has about 90,000 clones; 90% are singletons. Sequences were derived from peripheral blood mononuclear cells (PBMCs), sampled before the fourth cycle of nivolumab. The receptor source for this set is a human donor with classical Hodgkin lymphoma. The CDR3 runs from the conserved cysteine through the conserved F or W. D genes are given only for firm matches. Only some rows state a clone size, as once, few, many or a class for expanded clones.

D gene,clone size,V gene,J gene,CDR3 protein,CDR3 DNA
NA,NA,TRBV19,TRBJ2-1,CASSTRMDEQFF,TGTGCCAGTAGTACCCGGATGGATGAGCAGTTCTTC
NA,NA,TRBV19,TRBJ1-4,CASSIMGYNEKLFF,TGTGCCAGTAGTATTATGGGCTACAATGAAAAACTGTTTTTT
TRBD2,NA,TRBV30,TRBJ2-7,CAWSVRRTSGGVREQYF,TGTGCCTGGAGTGTACGTCGGACTAGCGGGGGGGTGAGGGAGCAGTACTTC
NA,NA,TRBV7-2,TRBJ2-1,CASSLQGGIYNEQFF,TGTGCCAGCAGCTTGCAGGGGGGAATTTACAATGAGCAGTTCTTC
NA,medium-sized,TRBV5-1,TRBJ1-2,CASSLVGDSGYTF,TGCGCCAGCAGCTTGGTAGGTGACAGTGGCTACACCTTC
NA,NA,TRBV9,TRBJ1-1,CASSPRGTEAFF,TGTGCCAGCAGCCCTCGGGGGACTGAAGCTTTCTTT
TRBD1,once,TRBV7-6,TRBJ2-3,CASSGDRRLSYTQYF,TGTGCCAGCAGCGGGGACAGGCGCCTAAGTTATACGCAGTATTTT
NA,few,TRBV6-1,TRBJ1-1,CASRGTANTEAFF,TGTGCCAGCAGAGGGACGGCGAACACTGAAGCTTTCTTT
TRBD1,NA,TRBV30,TRBJ1-2,CAWGGTGLVGVGYTF,TGTGCCTGGGGGGGGACAGGGTTAGTCGGAGTTGGCTACACCTTC
NA,NA,TRBV5-5,TRBJ1-2,CASSFQGTSRVYGYTF,TGTGCCAGCAGCTTTCAAGGCACATCCAGGGTCTATGGCTACACCTTC
TRBD1,NA,TRBV5-4,TRBJ1-1,CASSPEVTGMNTEAFF,TGTGCCAGCAGCCCGGAGGTGACAGGGATGAACACTGAAGCTTTCTTT
NA,NA,TRBV12-5,TRBJ2-5,CASGGRGGRSETQYF,TGTGCTAGTGGCGGCCGAGGGGGGCGGTCAGAGACCCAGTACTTC
TRBD1,NA,TRBV28,TRBJ2-4,CASSQPPGQHLAKNIQYF,TGTGCCAGCAGCCAACCCCCGGGACAGCACCTAGCCAAAAACATTCAGTACTTC
NA,NA,TRBV2,TRBJ1-1,CASKESVVRHTEAFF,TGTGCCAGCAAGGAATCAGTGGTTAGGCACACTGAAGCTTTCTTT
NA,NA,TRBV7-3,TRBJ1-3,CASSPTGGRTGNTIYF,TGTGCCAGCAGCCCTACGGGGGGAAGGACTGGAAACACCATATATTTT
NA,NA,TRBV6-6,TRBJ2-1,CASSSNSYNEQFF,TGTGCCAGCAGTTCCAATTCCTACAATGAGCAGTTCTTC
TRBD2,NA,TRBV29-1,TRBJ2-1,CSASLAGGRNEQFF,TGCAGCGCTTCGCTAGCGGGGGGGCGGAATGAGCAGTTCTTC
NA,NA,TRBV7-6,TRBJ2-1,CASSSAYNEQFF,TGTGCCAGCAGCTCAGCCTACAATGAGCAGTTCTTC
NA,NA,TRBV27,TRBJ1-1,CASQSPGGLNTEAFF,TGTGCCAGCCAAAGTCCTGGGGGTCTTAACACTGAAGCTTTCTTT
TRBD2,NA,TRBV6-5,TRBJ2-5,CASSYPGLAKETQYF,TGTGCCAGCAGTTACCCGGGACTAGCGAAAGAGACCCAGTACTTC
NA,few,TRBV13,TRBJ1-6,CASSLGRSPLHF,TGTGCCAGCAGCTTAGGCCGTTCACCCCTCCACTTT
NA,once,TRBV6-4,TRBJ2-7,CASPYEQYF,TGTGCCAGCCCGTACGAGCAGTACTTC
TRBD1,NA,TRBV7-2,TRBJ2-5,CASSLLGTAQETQYF,TGTGCCAGCAGCTTATTAGGGACAGCTCAAGAGACCCAGTACTTC
NA,NA,TRBV28,TRBJ2-6,CASSFPRFSGANVLTF,TGTGCCAGCAGTTTCCCCCGTTTCTCTGGGGCCAACGTCCTGACTTTC
TRBD2,NA,TRBV2,TRBJ2-1,CASSDLGLAGEVEQFF,TGTGCCAGCAGTGATTTGGGACTAGCGGGGGAGGTTGAGCAGTTCTTC
NA,NA,TRBV2,TRBJ2-7,CASSDSMGPYEQYF,TGTGCCAGCAGTGATTCAATGGGGCCCTACGAGCAGTACTTC
TRBD1,few,TRBV7-2,TRBJ2-5,CASSLLTGGAWETQYF,TGTGCCAGCAGCTTATTGACAGGGGGCGCGTGGGAGACCCAGTACTTC
NA,NA,TRBV7-2,TRBJ2-1,CASSFGRTVREQFF,TGTGCCAGCAGTTTCGGACGGACAGTCCGTGAGCAGTTCTTC
NA,NA,TRBV7-9,TRBJ1-1,CASSLGQDPSVNTEAFF,TGTGCCAGCAGCTTAGGGCAGGACCCGAGCGTGAACACTGAAGCTTTCTTT
TRBD1,NA,TRBV4-3,TRBJ1-2,CASSQGTRGQGYTF,TGCGCCAGCAGCCAGGGGACCAGGGGGCAAGGCTACACCTTC
TRBD2,NA,TRBV30,TRBJ2-2,CAWSREEYTGELFF,TGTGCCTGGAGTCGGGAGGAGTACACCGGGGAGCTGTTTTTT
NA,NA,TRBV5-1,TRBJ2-7,CASSAQEGAYEQYF,TGCGCCAGCAGCGCCCAGGAGGGGGCCTACGAGCAGTACTTC
NA,NA,TRBV30,TRBJ1-2,CAWSAQDRFHGYTF,TGTGCCTGGAGTGCACAAGACAGGTTTCATGGCTACACCTTC
NA,NA,TRBV5-1,TRBJ1-1,CASSLVSGGSEAFF,TGCGCCAGCAGCTTGGTTTCTGGGGGATCTGAAGCTTTCTTT
NA,NA,TRBV5-6,TRBJ2-7,CASSFGGSSYEQYF,TGTGCCAGCAGCTTTGGGGGTAGCTCCTACGAGCAGTACTTC
NA,once,TRBV10-2,TRBJ1-2,CASSTSGGAGYTF,TGCGCCAGCAGTACCTCCGGGGGCGCTGGCTACACCTTC
NA,NA,TRBV7-2,TRBJ1-1,CASNKVLMNTEAFF,TGTGCCAGCAACAAAGTTCTCATGAACACTGAAGCTTTCTTT
TRBD2,NA,TRBV6-1,TRBJ2-1,CASSDRLAGANNEQFF,TGTGCCAGCAGTGATCGGCTAGCGGGGGCCAACAATGAGCAGTTCTTC
TRBD1,NA,TRBV6-1,TRBJ1-5,CASSDGTDLRPQHF,TGTGCCAGCAGTGACGGGACAGATCTTCGGCCCCAGCATTTT
NA,NA,TRBV27,TRBJ1-1,CASSLWANTEAFF,TGTGCCAGCAGTTTATGGGCGAACACTGAAGCTTTCTTT
NA,NA,TRBV19,TRBJ1-2,CASTSWPGEGAGGYTF,TGTGCCAGTACCTCGTGGCCCGGCGAAGGGGCTGGTGGCTACACCTTC
NA,NA,TRBV30,TRBJ2-3,CAWGVGWVDTQYF,TGTGCCTGGGGGGTAGGTTGGGTAGATACGCAGTATTTT
NA,NA,TRBV5-4,TRBJ1-1,CASTPPGLTEAFF,TGTGCCAGCACTCCCCCCGGACTCACTGAAGCTTTCTTT
NA,NA,TRBV30,TRBJ1-5,CAWSTRSHQPQHF,TGTGCCTGGAGTACCCGTTCTCACCAGCCCCAGCATTTT
NA,NA,TRBV6-1,TRBJ1-2,CASSNQGNGYTF,TGTGCCAGCAGTAACCAGGGGAATGGCTACACCTTC
NA,NA,TRBV7-6,TRBJ1-1,CASSSIGGKNGAFF,TGTGCCAGCAGCTCCATAGGGGGAAAAAACGGAGCTTTCTTT
NA,NA,TRBV10-2,TRBJ2-1,CASSESTGSYNEQFF,TGCGCCAGCAGTGAGAGCACGGGGAGCTACAATGAGCAGTTCTTC
TRBD2,NA,TRBV4-3,TRBJ2-7,CASSQDRLAGWYEQYF,TGCGCCAGCAGCCAAGATCGTCTAGCGGGGTGGTACGAGCAGTACTTC
NA,NA,TRBV9,TRBJ2-3,CASSVPGGLTDTQYF,TGTGCCAGCAGCGTACCAGGGGGGCTCACAGATACGCAGTATTTT
NA,NA,TRBV5-8,TRBJ1-5,CASSLWQVGNQPQHF,TGTGCCAGCAGCTTGTGGCAGGTGGGCAATCAGCCCCAGCATTTT
TRBD1,NA,TRBV15,TRBJ2-1,CATSGQGYNEQFF,TGTGCCACCAGCGGACAGGGATACAATGAGCAGTTCTTC
TRBD2,NA,TRBV7-3,TRBJ2-1,CASSLRLAGYNEQFF,TGTGCCAGCAGCTTAAGACTAGCGGGGTACAATGAGCAGTTCTTC
TRBD1,few,TRBV27,TRBJ1-6,CASSYQGALNSPLHF,TGTGCCAGCAGTTACCAGGGGGCTCTCAATTCACCCCTCCACTTT